This T cell receptor (beta chain) was captured in a study of molecular identifiers for immune sequencing clone quantification. In germline, CDR1 is SGHVS, CDR2 FNYEAQ. The CDR3 length is 14 residues. With 1 base removed from V and 1 base from J, the gap between germline ends came to 7 bases. This clonotype occurred a few times. TCRdb itself ran the PCR reads through MiXCR, one entry per CDR3 protein. The sample records just under 65,000 distinct CDR3 sequences, approximately 18% being singletons. The TCR originated in a human donor in good health. Some libraries in this study had Jurkat cell RNA spiked in. The V and J genes are TRBV7-6 and TRBJ1-1; no reliable D call. Source material: naive CD8+ T cells from blood, with Jurkat cell RNA spiked in. Subset of the sample: FACS-sorted CD8+CD4-CCR7+CD45RA+ naive T cells. CDR3 loop: CASSLEAANTEAFF. In nucleotides, the CDR3 is TGTGCCAGCAGCTTAGAGGCGGCGAACACTGAAGCTTTCTTT.